The 21 T cell receptor beta chains below come from one sample, sequenced in a study of regulatory T cells in long-lasting Graves disease (dated by TCRdb to the early 2020s). Taken with the paper, the label for time point translates to: newly diagnosed GD, antithyroid drugs for less than 3 months. RNA was extracted from PBMCs in TRIzol for both TCR sequencing and RNA sequencing. The library was obtained by multiplex PCR. The sequencer was an Illumina HiSeq 4000. CDR3 regions were amplified by Arm-PCR with iRepertoire HTBI primers to construct TCR beta libraries. TCRdb cleaned the public reads at Q25 with fastp, built clones with MiXCR and kept in-frame beta chains. Rows with one shared CDR3 protein collapse into an entry with the most common genes and DNA. The sample profile shows roughly 510,000 distinct CDR3 sequences; more than 15% of them were found once. The ten largest account for more than 10% of the sample.

This same sample was also taken into another study, of T cells in Graves' hyperthyroidism and ophthalmopathy.

The source was peripheral blood mononuclear cells (PBMCs), collected at new diagnosis, from a patient treated with antithyroid drugs. The receptor source for this set is a man aged 18 to 29 with Graves disease. Donor details come from another sample of the same person, matched by shared clones.

At least ten counts were recorded for this clonotype. V gene TRBV11-2 combines with J gene TRBJ2-3, with a tentative D call TRBD2 (5 bases). This CDR3 has 16 amino acids. V lost 5 bases, J lost 0 bases, and 15 bases lay in between. Germline V gene sequence: CDR1 SGHAT, CDR2 FQNNGV. The CDR3 loop is CASSPGERSSTDTQYF. The CDR3 bases are TGTGCCAGCAGCCCGGGTGAGCGGAGCAGCACAGATACGCAGTATTTT. The whole variable domain, remainder taken from reference TRBV11-2 and TRBJ2-3, is EAGVAQSPRYKIIEKRQSVAFWCNPISGHATLYWYQQILGQGPKLLIQFQNNGVVDDSQLPKDRFSAERLKGVDSTLKIQPAKLEDSAVYLCASSPGERSSTDTQYFGPGTRLTVL.

The rearrangement uses TRBV6-4 and TRBJ1-5; 11 bases are shared with TRBD1. The CDR3 has 14 residues. V lost 8 bases to trimming and J lost 7 bases; unmatched junction nucleotides: 7. The germline V gene encodes CDR1 MRHNA and CDR2 SNTAGT. As DNA, the CDR3 is TGTGCCAGCTTGGACAGGGGGCTTTACCAGCCCCAGCATTTT. Amino acid sequence: CASLDRGLYQPQHF.

At least ten counts were recorded for this clonotype. The J gene is TRBJ2-6, the V gene TRBV5-1, with D possibly being TRBD2 (6 bases). V was shortened by 6 bases and J by 2 bases, with 12 bases between the two germline ends. CDR3 length: 15 amino acids. Germline V CDR1 and CDR2: SGHRS, YFSETQ. This CDR3 is CASNGGGAGANVLTF. The CDR3 DNA follows: TGCGCCAGCAATGGGGGAGGAGCTGGGGCCAACGTCCTGACTTTC. The entire variable domain, with the rest obtained from reference TRBV5-1 and TRBJ2-6, is as follows: KAGVTQTPRYLIKTRGQQVTLSCSPISGHRSVSWYQQTPGQGLQFLFEYFSETQRNKGNFPGRFSGRQFSNSRSEMNVSTLELGDSALYLCASNGGGAGANVLTFGAGSRLTVL.

The rearrangement joins TRBV19 to TRBJ2-7, with a weak D call TRBD1 (6 bases). V shed 1 base and J shed 2 bases, with 12 bases lying between them. The CDR3 sequence is 15 residues long. The germline V gene has CDR1 LNHDA and CDR2 SQIVND (reference sequence). The CDR3 bases are TGTGCCAGTAGTATAGGTGGGACACCCACCTACGAGCAGTACTTC. It yields the protein CASSIGGTPTYEQYF.

Of note for this clonotype: A read error is likely here: a far larger clone is one base away. The V gene is TRBV6-9, the J gene TRBJ2-5; D tentatively fits TRBD1 or TRBD2 (5 bases each). Near its end, the DNA agrees better with TRBJ2-7, so the J call may be wrong. The CDR3 contains 13 residues. Germline V CDR1 and CDR2: MNHGY, SVAAGI. CDR3 in amino acids: CASSWDHSYEQYF. Written as DNA, the CDR3 is TGTGCCAGCAGTTGGGACCACTCCTACGAGCAGTACTTC.

This clonotype was seen a handful of times. V and J are TRBV12-3 or TRBV12-4 and TRBJ2-5; D possibly corresponds to TRBD1 (6 bases). This CDR3 has 16 amino acids. With 5 bases removed from V and 5 bases from J, the gap between germline ends came to 21 bases. The CDR3 protein is CASSPSFLGGVETQYF. The CDR3 DNA is TGTGCCAGCAGTCCATCTTTCCTAGGGGGAGTTGAGACCCAGTACTTC.

This chain joins TRBV7-9 and TRBJ1-6; a possible D gene is TRBD1 (5 bases). CDR1 SEHNR and CDR2 FQNEAQ come from the germline V gene (reference sequence). V was cut by 5 bases and J by 6 bases, with 11 bases left in between. CDR3 length: 14 residues. CDR3 DNA: TGTGCCAGCAGCATGACAGCCACTAATTCACCCCTCCACTTT. This sequence encodes CASSMTATNSPLHF.

The chain combines TRBV9 with TRBJ2-5; TRBD2 agrees at 7 bases. Germline V CDR1 and CDR2: SGDLS, YYNGEE. V lost 4 bases, J lost 1 base, and 4 bases stayed unmatched. The CDR3 covers 14 residues. The CDR3 nucleotides are TGTGCCAGCAGCCCCGGGGGGATCCAAGAGACCCAGTACTTC. It specifies CASSPGGIQETQYF.

This clonotype was counted ten times or more. V is TRBV7-8 and J is TRBJ2-3; 8 nucleotides match TRBD2. V shed 4 bases, J shed 0 bases, and the junction held 15 bases outside the gene matches. Germline assignment: CDR1 SGHVS and CDR2 FQNEAQ. This CDR3 is 19 amino acids long. This CDR3 reads CASSSRRVAGRTSTDTQYF. As DNA, the CDR3 is TGTGCCAGCAGCTCCCGGAGGGTAGCGGGACGAACTAGCACAGATACGCAGTATTTT.

This clonotype was recorded at least ten times. V gene TRBV3-1 combines with J gene TRBJ2-1, with no clear D. This CDR3 has 16 residues. The germline gives CDR1 LGHDT, CDR2 YNNKEL (reference sequence). Trimming removed 0 bases from V and 0 bases from J, with 9 bases in between. In nucleotides, the CDR3 is TGTGCCAGCAGCCAAGACTTCCTTAGCTCCTACAATGAGCAGTTCTTC. Protein product: CASSQDFLSSYNEQFF.

The chain is built from TRBV27 and TRBJ1-2; TRBD1 is a possible D gene (5 bases). This CDR3 is built from 20 residues. V shed 4 bases and J shed 0 bases, with 27 bases lying between them. The germline V gene has CDR1 MNHEY and CDR2 SMNVEV (reference sequence). The CDR3 loop reads CASSSADRQGSREANYGYTF. The CDR3 DNA reads as TGTGCCAGCAGTTCAGCGGACCGTCAGGGATCAAGAGAAGCTAACTATGGCTACACCTTC.

In its sample, this clonotype was seen many times. The chain couples TRBV29-1 to TRBJ2-6, with D tentatively TRBD1 (6 bases). The V gene's germline CDR1 is SQVTM and CDR2 ANQGSEA. The CDR3 runs to 16 residues. Between the trimmed V and J ends, which lost 7 bases and 0 bases, there was a span of 16 bases. The CDR3 nucleotides read TGCAGCGCCACCCAGGGGTCCCCCTCTGGGGCCAACGTCCTGACTTTC. Translation: CSATQGSPSGANVLTF.

The sample holds a few counts of this clonotype. A much bigger clone sits one base away, suggesting this may be a read error. This chain links TRBV12-3 or TRBV12-4 with TRBJ2-3; TRBD1 matches 8 bases. The CDR3 loop spans 15 amino acids. The CDR3, as DNA: TGTGCCAGCATCAAAGGGGACAGGCCCACAGGTACGCAGTATTTT. Encoded protein: CASIKGDRPTGTQYF.

In this sample, this clonotype turned up many times. J is TRBJ2-1 and V is TRBV18; TRBD1 might be the D (7 bases). Germline CDR1 reads KGHSH; CDR2 reads LQKENI. Trimming took 2 bases from V and 8 from J, leaving 13 bases between them. This CDR3 contains 14 residues. CDR3 protein: CASSPAGQRDEQFF. The DNA for the CDR3 is TGTGCCAGCTCACCAGCGGGACAGAGGGATGAGCAGTTCTTC.

The chain links TRBV9 to TRBJ2-1; unclear D gene. This CDR3 is built from 13 residues. Germline-derived CDR1 and CDR2 are SGDLS and YYNGEE. V lost 0 bases, J lost 6 bases, and 7 bases lay in between. In nucleotides, the CDR3 is TGTGCCAGCAGCGTAGCAGTTTTCAATGAGCAGTTCTTC. Its translation: CASSVAVFNEQFF.

The chain carries TRBV19 and TRBJ2-1; D is uncertain. There are 16 residues in the CDR3. The germline V gene has CDR1 LNHDA and CDR2 SQIVND (reference sequence). Trimming pared 6 bases from V and 0 bases from J, leaving 15 bases between. This CDR3 reads CASRNQAASSYNEQFF. CDR3 DNA sequence: TGTGCCAGTAGGAATCAGGCCGCGAGCTCCTACAATGAGCAGTTCTTC.

This clonotype was recorded at least ten times. The chain has TRBV5-1 and TRBJ2-7, with 8 bases fitting TRBD1. CDR1 and CDR2 (germline): SGHRS, YFSETQ. This CDR3 is built from 15 residues. Trimming took 3 bases from V and 1 from J; bases not matched to a gene: 6. The DNA of the CDR3 is TGCGCCAGCAGCTCGCAGGGACAGGTATCCTACGAGCAGTACTTC. Protein sequence: CASSSQGQVSYEQYF.

This clonotype showed up many times. This rearrangement joins TRBV6-1 to TRBJ2-3; TRBD2 matches at 11 bases. CDR3 length equals 14 residues. From germline, CDR1 is MNHNS and CDR2 SASEGT. V lost 7 bases to trimming and J lost 5 bases; unmatched junction nucleotides: 5. The CDR3 reads CASKQGLAVDTQYF. CDR3 DNA sequence: TGTGCCAGCAAACAGGGACTAGCGGTAGATACGCAGTATTTT.

There are many counts of this clonotype. The V and J genes are TRBV20-1 and TRBJ1-1; D gene uncertain. The CDR3 covers 13 residues. Germline lookup yields CDR1 DFQATT and CDR2 SNEGSKA (reference sequence). CDR3 loop: CRGSGSPNTEAFF. DNA for the CDR3: TGCAGGGGTAGTGGGTCCCCGAACACTGAAGCTTTCTTT.

This clonotype has a handful of counts. The V gene is TRBV5-5, the J gene TRBJ2-3; 10 nucleotides line up with TRBD1. The CDR3 consists of 18 residues. CDR1 SGHKS and CDR2 YYEKEE come from the germline V gene (reference sequence). V was clipped by 5 bases and J by 0 bases; unmatched bases: 12. The CDR3, as DNA: TGTGCCAGCAGAAAAACCGGGACAGGGGTACGGAGCACAGATACGCAGTATTTT. Protein: CASRKTGTGVRSTDTQYF.

The rearrangement links TRBV5-1 to TRBJ2-1; 9 bases align to TRBD2. The CDR3 is 15 amino acids. Germline V gene lookup returns CDR1 SGHRS and CDR2 YFSETQ. The ends lost 0 bases at V and 8 bases at J; junction bases unmatched: 6. The DNA of the CDR3 is TGCGCCAGCAGCTTGGGCGGGAGGGCCATTTATGAGCAGTTCTTC. Translating gives CASSLGGRAIYEQFF.